One sample yielded the 5 T cell receptor beta chains listed below, sequenced in a study of blood T cells in healthy people across ages (dated by TCRdb to about 2015). Library generation was performed with 5' RACE. The reads were generated on an Illumina HiSeq 2500. The second PCR ran for about 7 to 11 cycles and used a J-beta primer mix along with a sample-barcoded 5' primer. In-frame beta chains were kept once TCRdb had trimmed the public reads at Q25 with fastp and called clones with MiXCR. Each entry merges the rows of one CDR3 protein and shows their most common DNA and genes. A total of roughly 570,000 distinct CDR3 sequences appear in this sample, 27% of them only once. About 18% of the sample rests with the top ten. Material for sequencing was blood. The receptors come from a woman in her 70s in good health.

At least ten counts were recorded for this clonotype. The CDR3 nucleotides read TGCGCCAGCAGCGTCTCCGGGGGATCCACCTACGAGCAGTACTTC. Translated: CASSVSGGSTYEQYF. The J gene is TRBJ2-7, the V gene TRBV5-1, with a possible D match to TRBD2 (6 bases). Looked up from germline, CDR1 is SGHRS and CDR2 is YFSETQ. This CDR3 region has 15 residues. V dropped 4 bases and J dropped 2 bases, with 16 bases sitting between them.

The rearrangement joins TRBV12-3 or TRBV12-4 to TRBJ2-3; D is unclear. This CDR3 contains 13 residues. V lost 7 bases to trimming and J lost 2 bases, with 10 bases between them. The CDR3 DNA reads TGTGCCAGCAACATACCCCCCACAGATACGCAGTATTTT. It is translated as CASNIPPTDTQYF.

This clonotype has just a few counts. The chain recombines TRBV20-1 with TRBJ2-1, with 8 bases identical to TRBD2. The germline V gene encodes CDR1 DFQATT and CDR2 SNEGSKA (reference sequence). J was trimmed by 4 bases and V by 4 bases; bases with no gene match: 3. The length of the CDR3 is 13 residues. The chain's CDR3 is CSAKAGGYNEQFF. CDR3 nucleotide sequence: TGCAGTGCTAAGGCGGGGGGATACAATGAGCAGTTCTTC.

This chain uses TRBV14 with TRBJ1-4, with a possible D match to TRBD1 (5 bases). In germline, CDR1 is SGHDN, CDR2 FVKESK. The length of the CDR3 is 13 residues. V shed 8 bases and J shed 8 bases, with 15 bases lying between them. CDR3 DNA: TGTGCCAGCGGTCTAGGGGTTGGGGAAAAACTGTTTTTT. It translates to CASGLGVGEKLFF.

This clonotype was seen a few times. V and J are TRBV24-1 and TRBJ2-5; weak D call: TRBD1 (6 bases). Gene TRBJ2-1 matches the end of the DNA better, so the J call may be wrong. The CDR3 extends over 13 amino acids. Germline lookup yields CDR1 KGHDR and CDR2 SFDVKD. The CDR3 region has the DNA TGTGCCACCGGCGCAGGGGCTCAAAATGAGCAGTTCTTC. Its translation is CATGAGAQNEQFF.